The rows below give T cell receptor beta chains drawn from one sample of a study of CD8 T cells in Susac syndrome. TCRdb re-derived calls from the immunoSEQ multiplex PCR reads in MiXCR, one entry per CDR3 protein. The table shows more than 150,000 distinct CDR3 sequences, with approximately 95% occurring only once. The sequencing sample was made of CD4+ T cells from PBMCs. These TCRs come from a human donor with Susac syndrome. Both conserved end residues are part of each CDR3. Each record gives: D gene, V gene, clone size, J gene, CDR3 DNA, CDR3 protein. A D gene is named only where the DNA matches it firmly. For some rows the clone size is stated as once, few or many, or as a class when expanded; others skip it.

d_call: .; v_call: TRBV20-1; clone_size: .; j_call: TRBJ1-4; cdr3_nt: TGCAGTGCTTACGGAGAAACTAATGAAAAACTGTTTTTT; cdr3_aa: CSAYGETNEKLFF
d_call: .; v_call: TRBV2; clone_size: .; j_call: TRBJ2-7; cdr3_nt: TGTGCCAGCCAACTGCGCGAGCAGTACTTC; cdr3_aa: CASQLREQYF
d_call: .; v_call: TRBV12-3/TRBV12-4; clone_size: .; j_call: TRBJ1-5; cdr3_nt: TGTGCCAGCAGTTCCCGAGGAGGAATGAGCAATCAGCCCCAGCATTTT; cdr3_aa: CASSSRGGMSNQPQHF
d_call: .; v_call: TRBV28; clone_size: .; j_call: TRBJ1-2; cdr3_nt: TGTGCCAGCACAGTGGGGGGGCTTGGCTACACCTTC; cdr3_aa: CASTVGGLGYTF
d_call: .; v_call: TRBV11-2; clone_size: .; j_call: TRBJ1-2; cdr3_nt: TGTGCCAGCAGCTTAGTCGGGGGCGGCTACACCTTC; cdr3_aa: CASSLVGGGYTF
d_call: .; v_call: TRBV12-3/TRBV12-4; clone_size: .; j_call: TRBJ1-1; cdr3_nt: TGTGCCAGCAGTCTGGGACTGGGAGGAACGAACACTGAAGCTTTCTTT; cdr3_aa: CASSLGLGGTNTEAFF
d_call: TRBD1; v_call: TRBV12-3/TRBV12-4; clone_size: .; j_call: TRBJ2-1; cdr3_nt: TGTGCCAGCAGTTTACAGGGGGCGCGAGGACGTGAGCAGTTCTTC; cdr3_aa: CASSLQGARGREQFF
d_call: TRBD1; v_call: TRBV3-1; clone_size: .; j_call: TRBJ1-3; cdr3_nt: TGTGCCAGCAGCCAAGATGCGGACAGGGGGCTCGGAAACACCATATATTTT; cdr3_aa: CASSQDADRGLGNTIYF
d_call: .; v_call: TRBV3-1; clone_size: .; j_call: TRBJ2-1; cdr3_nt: TGTGCCAGCAGCCGTCCGGCCCATAAGGACAATGAGCAGTTCTTC; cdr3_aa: CASSRPAHKDNEQFF
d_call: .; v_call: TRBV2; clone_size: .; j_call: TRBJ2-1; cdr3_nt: TGTGCCAGCAGGAGGAGACAGTACAATGAGCAGTTCTTC; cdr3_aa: CASRRRQYNEQFF
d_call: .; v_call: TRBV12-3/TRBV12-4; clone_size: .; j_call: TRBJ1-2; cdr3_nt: TGTGCCAGCAGTTTATATTCCCAGGGAGATGGCTACACCTTC; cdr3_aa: CASSLYSQGDGYTF
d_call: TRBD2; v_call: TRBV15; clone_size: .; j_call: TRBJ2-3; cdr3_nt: TGTGCCACCAGCAGAGAAGGACTAGCGATCACAGATACGCAGTATTTT; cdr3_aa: CATSREGLAITDTQYF
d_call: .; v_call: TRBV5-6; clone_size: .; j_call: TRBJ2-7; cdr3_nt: TGTGCCAGCAGCTTAAAAGGACTTGTCGAAGACGAGCAGTACTTC; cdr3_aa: CASSLKGLVEDEQYF
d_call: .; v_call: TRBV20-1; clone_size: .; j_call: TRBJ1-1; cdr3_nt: TGCAGTGCTAGAGGACAGAATGAAGCTTTCTTT; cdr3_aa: CSARGQNEAFF
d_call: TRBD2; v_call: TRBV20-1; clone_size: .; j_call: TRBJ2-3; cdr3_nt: TGCAGTGCTAGAGCGAGCGGGGGGGGTACAGATACGCAGTATTTT; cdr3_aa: CSARASGGGTDTQYF
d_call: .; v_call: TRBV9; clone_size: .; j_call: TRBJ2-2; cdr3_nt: TGTGCCAGCAGCGCCCACGGCGGGGAGCTGTTTTTT; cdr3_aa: CASSAHGGELFF
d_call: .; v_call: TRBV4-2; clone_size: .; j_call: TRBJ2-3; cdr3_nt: TGTGCCAGCAGCCAAGATAGGTCGGATACGCAGTATTTT; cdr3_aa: CASSQDRSDTQYF
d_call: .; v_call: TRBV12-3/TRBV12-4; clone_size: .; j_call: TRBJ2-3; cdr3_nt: TGTGCCAGCAGTTTAGCGGGGAAGGGCACAGATACGCAGTATTTT; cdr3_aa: CASSLAGKGTDTQYF
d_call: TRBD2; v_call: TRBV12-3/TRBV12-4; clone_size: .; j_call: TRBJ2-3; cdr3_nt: TGTGCCAGCAGTTTAGAAGCGGGGGGCCGCACAGATACGCAGTATTTT; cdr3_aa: CASSLEAGGRTDTQYF
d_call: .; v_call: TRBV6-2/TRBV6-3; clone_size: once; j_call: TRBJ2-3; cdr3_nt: TGTGCCAGCAGCCCGAGGATGGGGCCCACACACAAGAATTCGCAGTATTTT; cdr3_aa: CASSPRMGPTHKNSQYF
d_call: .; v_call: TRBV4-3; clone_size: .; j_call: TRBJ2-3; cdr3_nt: TGCGCCAGCAGCCAAGATCCGGGACTCCAGCAGTATTTT; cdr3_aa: CASSQDPGLQQYF
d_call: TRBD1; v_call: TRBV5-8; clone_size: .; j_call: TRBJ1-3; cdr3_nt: TGTGCCAGCAGCCCCGGGACAGGGACAACGAACACCATATATTTT; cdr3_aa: CASSPGTGTTNTIYF
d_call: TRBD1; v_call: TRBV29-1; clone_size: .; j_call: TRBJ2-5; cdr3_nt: TGCAGCGTCCACAGGGGAGAGACCCAGTACTTC; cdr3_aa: CSVHRGETQYF
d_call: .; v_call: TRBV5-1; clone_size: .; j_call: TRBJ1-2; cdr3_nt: TGCGCCAGCAGCTTGGGGGGGAGTAACTATGGCTACACCTTC; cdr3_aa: CASSLGGSNYGYTF
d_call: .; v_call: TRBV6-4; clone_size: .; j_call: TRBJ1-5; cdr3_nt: TGTGCCAGCAGTGAAGGGGTGGCTCAGCCCCAGCATTTT; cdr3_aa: CASSEGVAQPQHF
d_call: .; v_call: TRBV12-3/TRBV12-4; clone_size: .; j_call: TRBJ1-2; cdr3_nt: TGTGCCAGCAGTCCAGCGGGCGGCAACTATGGCTACACCTTC; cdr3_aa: CASSPAGGNYGYTF
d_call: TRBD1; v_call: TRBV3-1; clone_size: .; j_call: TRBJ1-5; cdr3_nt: TGTGCCAGCAGCCAAGACGGGACAGGGGCGAATCAGCCCCAGCATTTT; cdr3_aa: CASSQDGTGANQPQHF
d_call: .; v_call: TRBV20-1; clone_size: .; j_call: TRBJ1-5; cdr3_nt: TGCAGTGCCGGCCGGGGGAATCAGCCCCAGCATTTT; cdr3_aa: CSAGRGNQPQHF
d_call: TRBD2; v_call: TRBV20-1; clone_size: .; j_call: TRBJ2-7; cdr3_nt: TGCAGTGCCCAGTACTCCGGACTAGCGGGGGGTTCCCCCTACGAGCAGTACTTC; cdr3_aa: CSAQYSGLAGGSPYEQYF
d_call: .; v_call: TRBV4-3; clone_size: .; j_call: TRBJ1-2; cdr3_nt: TGCGCCAGCAGCCAAGCCCCCATGTATGGCTACACCTTC; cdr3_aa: CASSQAPMYGYTF
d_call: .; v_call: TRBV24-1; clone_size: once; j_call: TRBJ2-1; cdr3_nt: TGTGCCACCAGTGACCCGGGAGCGGGCAGCTACAATGAGCAGTTCTTC; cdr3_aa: CATSDPGAGSYNEQFF
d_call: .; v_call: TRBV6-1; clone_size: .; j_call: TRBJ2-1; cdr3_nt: TGTGCCAGCAGGGACCTCGGTCGGAATGAGCAGTTCTTC; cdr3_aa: CASRDLGRNEQFF
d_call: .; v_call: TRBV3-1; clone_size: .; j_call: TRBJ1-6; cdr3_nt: TGTGCCAGCAGCCAAGATTCACGGAGTGGGAAGTACGGAAATTCACCCCTCCACTTT; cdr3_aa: CASSQDSRSGKYGNSPLHF
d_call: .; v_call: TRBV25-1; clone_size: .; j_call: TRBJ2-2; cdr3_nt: TGTGCCAGCAGCCTTACCGGCGGGGAGCTGTTTTTT; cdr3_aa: CASSLTGGELFF
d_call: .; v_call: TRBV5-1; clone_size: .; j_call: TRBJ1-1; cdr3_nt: TGCGCCAGCAGTTCCTCGAGAGGGAACACTGAAGCTTTCTTT; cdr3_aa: CASSSSRGNTEAFF
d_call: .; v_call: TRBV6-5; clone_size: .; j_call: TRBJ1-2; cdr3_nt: TGTGCCAGCAGTTACCTCGACAGCCGAGATGGCTACACCTTC; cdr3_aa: CASSYLDSRDGYTF
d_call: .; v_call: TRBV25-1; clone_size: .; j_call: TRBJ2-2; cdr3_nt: TGTGCCAGCGGTTGGCTTATGGCCGGGGAGCTGTTTTTT; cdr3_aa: CASGWLMAGELFF
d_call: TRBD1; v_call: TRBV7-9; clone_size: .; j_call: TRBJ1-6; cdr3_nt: TGTGCCAGCAGCCCCTGGCAGGGGGATAATTCACCCCTCCACTTT; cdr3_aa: CASSPWQGDNSPLHF